Shown below are 10 T cell receptor beta chains from a single sample sequenced in a study of cytomegalovirus exposure and HLA in healthy donors (dated by TCRdb to about 2017). The library was obtained by the immunoSEQ multiplex PCR assay. A mixture of 60 forward primers for TCR Vbeta segments and 13 reverse primers for TCR Jbeta segments was used in the multiplex PCR. What TCRdb holds here is the immuneACCESS table cut down to in-frame rearrangements. Part of the clones is not present; checked against another copy, under half of the missing clones reflect an unresolved V gene, and the others are unexplained. For this sample the table gives some 200,000 clones, of which around 77% were detected only once. The ten largest clones represent about 2.8% of the sample. Source material: PBMCs. The receptors were gathered from a young woman in good health and CMV-seronegative.

This clone has only a few counts. The J gene is TRBJ1-4, the V gene TRBV7-6; D is undetermined. CDR1 is SGHVS, CDR2 FNYEAQ, per germline. Trimming removed 1 base from V and 0 bases from J, with 9 bases in between. This CDR3 spans 16 amino acids. The CDR3: CASSLGDFSTNEKLFF. DNA for the CDR3: TGTGCCAGCAGCTTAGGAGATTTCTCAACTAATGAAAAACTGTTTTTT. Looking up the rest from reference TRBV7-6 and TRBJ1-4 gives the full variable domain: GAGVSQSPRYKVTKRGQDVALRCDPISGHVSLYWYRQALGQGPEFLTYFNYEAQQDKSGLPNDRFSAERPEGSISTLTIQRTEQRDSAMYRCASSLGDFSTNEKLFFGSGTQLSVL.

The V gene is TRBV25-1, the J gene TRBJ2-7; TRBD1 is a possible D gene (6 bases). From germline, CDR1 is MGHDK and CDR2 SYGVNS. V was clipped by 5 bases and J by 0 bases, with 14 bases between them. The CDR3 length is 15 residues. The CDR3: CASSNTGHLSYEQYF. CDR3 DNA sequence: TGTGCCAGCAGTAATACGGGACACCTCTCCTACGAGCAGTACTTC.

The gene calls are TRBV2 and TRBJ1-5, with 8 nucleotides matching TRBD1. Germline V CDR1 and CDR2: SNHLY, FYNNEI. The CDR3 covers 15 residues. The V gene end was trimmed by 4 bases and the J gene end by 7 bases; junction bases not matched to a gene: 9. The chain's CDR3 is CASSGGGQGGQPQHF. CDR3 nucleotide sequence: TGTGCCAGCAGTGGAGGTGGACAGGGAGGACAGCCCCAGCATTTT.

The chain combines TRBV30 with TRBJ2-7; 12 nucleotides align to TRBD2. This CDR3 spans 12 amino acids. Trimming removed 7 bases from V and 4 bases from J; junction bases left unmatched: 2. The V gene's germline CDR1 is GTSNPN and CDR2 SVGIG (reference sequence). CDR3 nucleotide sequence: TGTGCCTCCGGGACTAGCGGGTACGAGCAGTACTTC. This encodes CASGTSGYEQYF.

This clone was observed once. The CDR3 sequence is CASSDRATEAFF. DNA of the CDR3: TGTGCCAGCAGTGACAGGGCCACTGAAGCTTTCTTT. The V gene is TRBV28, the J gene TRBJ1-1; 7 bases map to TRBD1. Per the germline V gene, CDR1 is MDHEN and CDR2 is SYDVKM. CDR3 size: 12 residues. V gave up 5 bases and J gave up 4 bases; unmatched junction bases: 1.

This clone was seen a few times. The gene calls are TRBV27 and TRBJ2-1, with D perhaps matching TRBD2 (6 bases). CDR1 MNHEY and CDR2 SMNVEV come from the germline V gene (reference sequence). The V end was cut by 5 bases, the J end by 3 bases, with 20 bases between. The CDR3 runs 17 residues. In DNA form, the CDR3 reads TGTGCCAGCAGTCCACCCCCAGGGCGGGAAAGCTACAATGAGCAGTTCTTC. As protein: CASSPPPGRESYNEQFF.

CDR3: CAWSVFRDRGQRLFF. As DNA, the CDR3 is TGTGCCTGGAGTGTCTTCCGGGACAGGGGGCAAAGGCTGTTTTTT. The J gene is TRBJ1-4, the V gene TRBV30, with 12 bases matching TRBD1. The CDR3 is made up of 15 amino acids. V was pared by 0 bases and J by 14 bases, with 10 bases of the junction left unmatched. Germline CDR1 and CDR2: GTSNPN and SVGIG (reference sequence).

This clone was recorded only once. The genes are TRBV6-5 and TRBJ2-1; 7 bases are shared with TRBD1. This CDR3 is built from 15 residues. The J segment lost 6 bases and the V segment lost 6 bases, leaving 11 bases of the junction unmatched. Germline V gene data show CDR1 as MNHEY and CDR2 as SVGAGI. This chain's CDR3 is CASSPNRGVINEQFF. The CDR3, as DNA: TGTGCCAGCAGCCCGAACAGGGGAGTTATCAATGAGCAGTTCTTC.

The chain recombines TRBV7-8 with TRBJ1-2; no definite D call. V was clipped by 1 base and J by 8 bases, with 8 bases between them. CDR1 is SGHVS, CDR2 FQNEAQ, per germline. The CDR3 consists of 12 residues. CDR3 sequence (DNA): TGTGCCAGCAGCTTAGGCAGTTCCGGCTACACCTTC. Residues: CASSLGSSGYTF.

This clone was recorded only once. The CDR3 end shows no conserved phenylalanine or tryptophan, and so a read error is likely. The J gene is TRBJ1-6, the V gene TRBV5-6; D is unresolved. Germline CDR1 reads SGHDT; CDR2 reads YYEEEE. The V and J ends lost 0 bases and 1 base respectively, with 8 bases between them. The CDR3 consists of 16 residues. CDR3 protein: CASSLGFSSYNSPLHL. The CDR3 bases are TGTGCCAGCAGCTTGGGCTTTTCGTCCTATAATTCACCCCTCCACCTT.